The clone carrying this T cell receptor (beta chain) showed up just a few times. Its cognate antigen is unknown. In each case, RNA was isolated and then reverse transcribed into cDNA as the sequencing template. Sequencing used immunoSEQ multiplex PCR; TCRdb keeps in-frame clones, though not all of them. The sample lists roughly 280,000 clones, 60% seen once, with roughly 0.88% in the top ten. The data were taken from a study of CD8+ T cells in alopecia areata. Study-wide background: Among treated patients, oral tofacitinib was administered at 5 to 10 mg twice daily.

This CDR3 is built from 15 residues. V was clipped by 1 base and J by 6 bases; unmatched bases: 6. Germline V gives CDR1 SGHTA, CDR2 FQGNSA. Treatment in this sample: oral pan-JAK inhibitor, 5-10 mg twice daily. Study-level findings and limits: Numerous clones, expanded in lesions, remained in scalp and blood during tofacitinib.

The chain uses TRBV7-2 and TRBJ2-5, with TRBD2 identical over 9 bases. The sample in question was CD4+ T cells sorted from blood, obtained around week 53, from a patient treated with tofacitinib. This receptor was taken from a human donor with alopecia areata. CDR3 nucleotides: TGTGCCAGCAGCTTAGAGGGCGGGGGGGCGAAGACCCAGTACTTC. This codes for CASSLEGGGAKTQYF.